What follows are 27 T cell receptor beta chains derived from one specimen sequenced in a study of monozygotic twins with cystic fibrosis listed by TCRdb under 2021. Libraries were constructed by the immunoSEQ multiplex PCR assay. TCRdb holds this immuneACCESS table with in-frame rearrangements only. Some clones are missing; in checked studies, unresolved V genes explain under half, and the rest has no known cause. In all, the sample holds over 30,000 clones, and 85% to 95% of those were seen once. Clones ranked in the top ten supply 0.15% to 0.2% of the sample. Sequencing was performed on blood. Every receptor here comes from a boy between 2 and 15 years old with cystic fibrosis.

This clone appeared a few times. The chain joins TRBV5-8 to TRBJ1-2; 8 bases fit TRBD1. This CDR3 region has 12 residues. Germline CDR1 is SGHTS and CDR2 is YDEGEE. J gave up 9 bases and V 2 bases, and 3 bases lay outside the gene matches. CDR3 sequence: CASSFRQGRYTF. CDR3 nucleotide sequence: TGTGCCAGCAGCTTCCGACAGGGGCGCTACACCTTC.

The gene calls are TRBV29-1 and TRBJ1-2; 7 positions agree with TRBD1. The germline V gene encodes CDR1 SQVTM and CDR2 ANQGSEA. The CDR3 covers 14 residues. The V segment lost 7 bases and the J segment 1 base; nucleotides outside the gene matches: 9. DNA of the CDR3: TGCAGCGCCGGTCAGGGACAGCTTAACTATGGCTACACCTTC. Its protein product is CSAGQGQLNYGYTF.

The genes are TRBV6-4 and TRBJ2-6; 8 nucleotides match TRBD1. V was pared by 0 bases and J by 0 bases, with 7 bases of the junction left unmatched. CDR1 and CDR2 (germline): MRHNA, SNTAGT. The CDR3 consists of 19 residues. The CDR3 coding sequence is TGTGCCAGCAGTGACTCCGCACAGGGGGTTTCCTCTGGGGCCAACGTCCTGACTTTC. The encoded protein is CASSDSAQGVSSGANVLTF.

The V gene is TRBV5-6, the J gene TRBJ1-2; the D gene is possibly TRBD1 (6 bases). V gave up 0 bases and J gave up 4 bases, with 13 bases separating them. The CDR3 spans 15 residues. Germline V gene sequence: CDR1 SGHDT, CDR2 YYEEEE. The CDR3 nucleotides read TGTGCCAGCAGCTTGGGGACAGCGGCGACCTATGGCTACACCTTC. Protein: CASSLGTAATYGYTF.

The V and J genes are TRBV6-1 and TRBJ1-2, with 10 positions matching TRBD1. Germline-derived CDR1 and CDR2 are MNHNS and SASEGT. After removal of 5 bases from V and 4 bases from J, the junction contained 7 bases not matched to a gene. The CDR3 is made up of 15 amino acids. The CDR3 reads CASSTGQGVFYGYTF. Here the CDR3 DNA reads TGTGCCAGCAGTACAGGACAGGGGGTATTCTATGGCTACACCTTC.

The gene calls are TRBV6-5 and TRBJ2-7; D possibly corresponds to TRBD1 (6 bases). Germline CDR1 MNHEY, CDR2 SVGAGI. There are 16 residues in the CDR3. V gave up 0 bases and J gave up 3 bases, with 15 bases separating them. In DNA, the CDR3 is TGTGCCAGCAGTTACTCGAGGCCGGACAGATACTACGAGCAGTACTTC. It codes for CASSYSRPDRYYEQYF.

This clone was counted between two and nine times. The V call is TRBV5-6, the J call TRBJ1-2; no clear D. From germline, CDR1 is SGHDT and CDR2 YYEEEE. The CDR3 extends over 12 amino acids. V lost 6 bases and J lost 4, with 10 bases in between. The chain's CDR3 is CASNRWGYGYTF. The CDR3 coding sequence is TGTGCCAGCAATCGTTGGGGCTATGGCTACACCTTC.

V usage is TRBV9 and J usage is TRBJ2-7; no clear D gene. CDR3 size: 11 residues. The V end was cut by 3 bases, the J end by 6 bases, with 7 bases between. Germline V lookup: CDR1 SGDLS, CDR2 YYNGEE. The CDR3 loop is CASSDGAEQYF. CDR3 in DNA: TGTGCCAGCAGCGACGGCGCCGAGCAGTACTTC.

The CDR3 DNA reads as TGTGCCAGCAGTATACAAAACACCGGGGAGCTGTTTTTT. Translating gives CASSIQNTGELFF. V usage is TRBV6-5 and J usage is TRBJ2-2, with no clear D. V lost 5 bases to trimming and J lost 2 bases, with 6 bases between them. Germline V gives CDR1 MNHEY, CDR2 SVGAGI. There are 13 residues in the CDR3.

This clone was observed a handful of times. This rearrangement joins TRBV2 to TRBJ1-5, with D possibly TRBD1 on 5 matching bases. Per the germline V gene, CDR1 is SNHLY and CDR2 is FYNNEI. This CDR3 comprises 12 residues. V was shortened by 7 bases and J by 4 bases, with 8 bases between the two germline ends. In DNA, the CDR3 is TGTGCCAGCAAGGGGAGTAATCAGCCCCAGCATTTT. This codes for CASKGSNQPQHF. Complete variable domain (other parts from reference TRBV2 and TRBJ1-5): EPEVTQTPSHQVTQMGQEVILRCVPISNHLYFYWYRQILGQKVEFLVSFYNNEISEKSEIFDDQFSVERPDGSNFTLKIRSTKLEDSAMYFCASKGSNQPQHFGDGTRLSIL.

The chain links TRBV7-3 to TRBJ1-1; possible D gene TRBD1, 5 bases. Germline values: CDR1 SGHTA, CDR2 FQGTGA. V lost 0 bases, J lost 4 bases, and 9 bases lay in between. The CDR3 runs 14 residues. In DNA, the CDR3 is TGTGCCAGCAGCTTAACTGGGGGTGGCACTGAAGCTTTCTTT. Translating it yields CASSLTGGGTEAFF. Complete variable domain (other parts from reference TRBV7-3 and TRBJ1-1): GAGVSQTPSNKVTEKGKYVELRCDPISGHTALYWYRQSLGQGPEFLIYFQGTGAADDSGLPNDRFFAVRPEGSVSTLKIQRTERGDSAVYLCASSLTGGGTEAFFGQGTRLTVV.

The V and J genes are TRBV27 and TRBJ2-7; tentative D call: TRBD2 (6 bases). Germline V gives CDR1 MNHEY, CDR2 SMNVEV (reference sequence). V was trimmed by 3 bases and J by 7 bases, leaving 19 bases between them. CDR3 length equals 15 residues. The CDR3 region has the DNA TGTGCCAGCAGTTTGCGAGGAGGGGTATTGAAGGAGCAGTACTTC. Translated, it gives CASSLRGGVLKEQYF.

The chain combines TRBV29-1 with TRBJ1-3; 9 bases align to TRBD1. Germline CDR1 reads SQVTM; CDR2 reads ANQGSEA. Unmatched junction bases numbered 10, after V lost 6 bases and J lost 4 bases. The length of the CDR3 is 15 residues. The CDR3 spells CSVSPGQGTGNTIYF. In nucleotides, the CDR3 is TGCAGCGTCTCTCCGGGACAGGGTACGGGAAACACCATATATTTT.

The V gene is TRBV7-3, the J gene TRBJ2-2; D remains unclear. Germline V lookup: CDR1 SGHTA, CDR2 FQGTGA. The CDR3 totals 16 residues. The V end was cut by 1 base, the J end by 0 bases, with 9 bases between. CDR3: CASSLIGGANTGELFF. CDR3 bases: TGTGCCAGCAGCTTAATCGGTGGCGCGAACACCGGGGAGCTGTTTTTT.

The chain employs TRBV28 and TRBJ1-1; 10 bases agree with TRBD1. The germline gives CDR1 MDHEN, CDR2 SYDVKM. CDR3 size: 15 residues. V dropped 7 bases and J dropped 3; count of bases not matched to a gene: 8. CDR3 sequence (DNA): TGTGCCAGCAATGAGGCGGACAGGGGGTACACTGAAGCTTTCTTT. It is translated as CASNEADRGYTEAFF.

V gene TRBV4-3 combines with J gene TRBJ2-7; 16 nucleotides agree with TRBD2. The CDR3 runs to 19 residues. The germline V gene has CDR1 LGHNA and CDR2 YSLEER. J gave up 3 bases and V 0 bases, and 8 bases lay outside the gene matches. The CDR3 protein is CASSQDYPGLAGGLYEQYF. CDR3 coding DNA: TGCGCCAGCAGCCAAGATTATCCGGGACTAGCGGGGGGGCTCTACGAGCAGTACTTC.

The chain joins TRBV25-1 to TRBJ2-6; the D is unclear. The CDR3 loop spans 14 amino acids. Germline values: CDR1 MGHDK, CDR2 SYGVNS. V was cut by 6 bases and J by 4 bases, with 10 bases left in between. The DNA of the CDR3 is TGTGCCAGCAGCCCAGGTGGCGGGGCCAACGTCCTGACTTTC. This gives the protein CASSPGGGANVLTF.

This chain joins TRBV9 and TRBJ2-2; 10 nucleotides match TRBD1. The germline V gene has CDR1 SGDLS and CDR2 YYNGEE. With V trimmed by 4 bases and J by 0 bases, 12 bases remained unmatched. The CDR3 loop spans 19 amino acids. CDR3 in DNA: TGTGCCAGCAGCAGAGACAGGGGGCACTTAATTTCGAACACCGGGGAGCTGTTTTTT. Its translation is CASSRDRGHLISNTGELFF.

The chain joins TRBV19 to TRBJ2-7; 8 bases agree with TRBD1. CDR3 length: 15 residues. The V gene's germline CDR1 is LNHDA and CDR2 SQIVND (reference sequence). Trimming removed 1 base from V and 3 bases from J; junction bases left unmatched: 5. The chain's CDR3 is CASSIGRGQGYEQYF. Here the CDR3 DNA reads TGTGCCAGTAGTATAGGCCGAGGACAGGGCTACGAGCAGTACTTC.

CDR3 in amino acids: CASSLGSGNNEQFF. CDR3 nucleotides: TGTGCCAGCAGCTTAGGGTCTGGGAACAATGAGCAGTTCTTC. V gene TRBV7-9 combines with J gene TRBJ2-1; the D is unclear. This CDR3 has 14 amino acids. V lost 1 base to trimming and J lost 5 bases, with 9 bases between them. Germline V lookup: CDR1 SEHNR, CDR2 FQNEAQ (reference sequence).

The V and J genes are TRBV4-1 and TRBJ1-5, with D hard to call. The CDR3 is 16 amino acids. The V end lost 0 bases, the J end lost 9 bases, and 18 bases lay between the germline ends. Looked up from germline, CDR1 is MGHRA and CDR2 is YSYEKL. The chain's CDR3 is CASSQEGSTGNWPQHF. As DNA, the CDR3 is TGCGCCAGCAGCCAAGAGGGTTCGACGGGGAATTGGCCCCAGCATTTT.

This sequence joins TRBV9 and TRBJ2-6; D is possibly TRBD2 (6 bases). The V and J ends lost 3 bases and 0 bases respectively, with 13 bases between them. CDR3 length: 17 amino acids. Germline V gene sequence: CDR1 SGDLS, CDR2 YYNGEE. CDR3 nucleotide sequence: TGTGCCAGCAGCGAGGGGCGGGGCACCTCTGGGGCCAACGTCCTGACTTTC. The encoded protein is CASSEGRGTSGANVLTF.

The chain carries TRBV6-1 and TRBJ1-1; 7 positions match TRBD1. Germline CDR1 reads MNHNS; CDR2 reads SASEGT. CDR3 length: 13 amino acids. J lost 5 bases, V lost 5 bases, and 5 bases had no gene match. In nucleotides, the CDR3 is TGTGCCAGCAGTATCAGGGGGGGAACTGAAGCTTTCTTT. It encodes CASSIRGGTEAFF.

The chain recombines TRBV7-8 with TRBJ1-4; a possible D gene is TRBD1 (5 bases). Between the trimmed V and J ends, which lost 4 bases and 4 bases, there was a span of 13 bases. The CDR3 consists of 15 residues. Per the germline V gene, CDR1 is SGHVS and CDR2 is FQNEAQ. This CDR3 reads CASSSPGTDNEKLFF. For the CDR3, the DNA is TGTGCCAGCAGCTCCCCCGGGACCGATAATGAAAAACTGTTTTTT.

The chain employs TRBV19 and TRBJ1-5, with D possibly being TRBD1 (5 bases). The germline V gene has CDR1 LNHDA and CDR2 SQIVND (reference sequence). Trimming took off 7 bases at V and 6 bases at J, with 13 bases between the two ends. CDR3 length equals 13 residues. CDR3 DNA: TGTGCCAGTATTGAACCAGGGCCTCAGCCCCAGCATTTT. This codes for CASIEPGPQPQHF.

This rearrangement joins TRBV6-5 to TRBJ1-2, with a weak D call TRBD1 (6 bases). In germline, CDR1 is MNHEY, CDR2 SVGAGI. The CDR3 sequence is 13 residues long. Between the trimmed V and J ends, which lost 6 bases and 6 bases, there was a span of 14 bases. CDR3 nucleotide sequence: TGTGCCAGCAGCCAAACAGGGTTGAATGGCTACACCTTC. This translates into CASSQTGLNGYTF.

The rearrangement joins TRBV19 to TRBJ2-1; the D gene is possibly TRBD2 (5 bases). Trimming took 5 bases from V and 5 from J, leaving 16 bases between them. The length of the CDR3 is 15 residues. CDR1 is LNHDA and CDR2 is SQIVND in the germline V gene (reference sequence). The CDR3 bases are TGTGCCAGTAGTTGGGTCGGGAATTTGAACAATGAGCAGTTCTTC. Its translation: CASSWVGNLNNEQFF.